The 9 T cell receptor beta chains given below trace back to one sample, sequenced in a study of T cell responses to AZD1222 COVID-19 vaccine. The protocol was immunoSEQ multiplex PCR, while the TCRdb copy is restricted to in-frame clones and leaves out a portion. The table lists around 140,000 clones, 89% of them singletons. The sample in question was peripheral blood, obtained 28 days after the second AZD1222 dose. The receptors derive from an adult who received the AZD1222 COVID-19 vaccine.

CDR3 amino acids: CASSLRGQSKVGAFF. The CDR3 DNA is TGTGCCAGCAGCTTAAGGGGTCAGTCCAAGGTAGGAGCTTTCTTT. J is TRBJ1-1 and V is TRBV7-8; maybe TRBD1 (5 bases). V lost 2 bases and J lost 10, with 20 bases in between. This CDR3 contains 15 residues. Germline CDR1 is SGHVS and CDR2 is FQNEAQ.

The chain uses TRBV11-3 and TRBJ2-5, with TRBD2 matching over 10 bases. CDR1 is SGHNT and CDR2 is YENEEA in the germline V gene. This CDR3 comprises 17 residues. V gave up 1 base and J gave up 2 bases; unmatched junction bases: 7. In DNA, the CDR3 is TGTGCCAGCAGCTTAGTCGAGTCTAGCGGGGGTCAAGAGACCCAGTACTTC. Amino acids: CASSLVESSGGQETQYF.

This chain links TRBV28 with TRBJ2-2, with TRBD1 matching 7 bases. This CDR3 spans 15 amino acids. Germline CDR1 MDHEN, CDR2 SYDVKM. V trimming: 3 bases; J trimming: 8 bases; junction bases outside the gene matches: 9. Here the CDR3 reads CASSFLSRGRGELFF. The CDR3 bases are TGTGCCAGCAGTTTTTTATCGAGGGGGCGAGGGGAGCTGTTTTTT.

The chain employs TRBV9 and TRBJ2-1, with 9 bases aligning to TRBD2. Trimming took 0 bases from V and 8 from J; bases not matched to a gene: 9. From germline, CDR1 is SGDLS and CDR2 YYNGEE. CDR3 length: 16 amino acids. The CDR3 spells CASSVEAGGPLDEQFF. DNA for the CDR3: TGTGCCAGCAGCGTAGAGGCGGGAGGGCCTCTCGATGAGCAGTTCTTC. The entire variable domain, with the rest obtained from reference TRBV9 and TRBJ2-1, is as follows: DSGVTQTPKHLITATGQRVTLRCSPRSGDLSVYWYQQSLDQGLQFLIQYYNGEERAKGNILERFSAQQFPDLHSELNLSSLELGDSALYFCASSVEAGGPLDEQFFGPGTRLTVL.

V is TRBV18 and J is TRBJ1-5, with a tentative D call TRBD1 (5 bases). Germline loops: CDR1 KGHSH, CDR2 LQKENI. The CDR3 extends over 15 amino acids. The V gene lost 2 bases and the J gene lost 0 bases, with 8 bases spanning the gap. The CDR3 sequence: CASSPSRDSNQPQHF. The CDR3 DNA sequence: TGTGCCAGCTCACCAAGCAGGGATAGCAATCAGCCCCAGCATTTT.

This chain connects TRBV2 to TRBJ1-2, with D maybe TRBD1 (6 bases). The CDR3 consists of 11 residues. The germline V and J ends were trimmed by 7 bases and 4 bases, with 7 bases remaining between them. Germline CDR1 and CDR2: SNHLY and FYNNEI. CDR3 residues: CASNRAYGYTF. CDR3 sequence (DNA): TGTGCCAGCAACAGGGCCTATGGCTACACCTTC.

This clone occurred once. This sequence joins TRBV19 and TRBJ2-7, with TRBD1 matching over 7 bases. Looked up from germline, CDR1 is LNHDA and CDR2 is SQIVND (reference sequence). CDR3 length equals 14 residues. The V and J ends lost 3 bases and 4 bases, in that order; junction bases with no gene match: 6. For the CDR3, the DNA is TGTGCCAGTAGTATTGGGAGACAGGGATACGAGCAGTACTTC. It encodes CASSIGRQGYEQYF.

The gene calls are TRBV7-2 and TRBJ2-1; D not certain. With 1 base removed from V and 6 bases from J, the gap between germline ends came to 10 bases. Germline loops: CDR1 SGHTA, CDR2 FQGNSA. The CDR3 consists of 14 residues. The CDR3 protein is CASSLGLESNEQFF. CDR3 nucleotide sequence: TGTGCCAGCAGCTTAGGTCTAGAATCCAATGAGCAGTTCTTC.

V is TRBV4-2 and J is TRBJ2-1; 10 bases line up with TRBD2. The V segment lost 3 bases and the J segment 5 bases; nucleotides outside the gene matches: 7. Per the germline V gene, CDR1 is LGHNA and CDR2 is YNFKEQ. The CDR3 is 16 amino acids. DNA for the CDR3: TGTGCCAGCAGCCAGGGGTCGGGACTAGCGCACAATGAGCAGTTCTTC. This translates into CASSQGSGLAHNEQFF.